A single sample is the source of the 27 T cell receptor beta chains below, sequenced in a study of cytomegalovirus exposure and HLA in healthy donors. The method was immunoSEQ multiplex PCR; TCRdb's version includes in-frame clones alone and lacks a portion of them. Here the sample spans 160,000 or so clones, around nine tenths being singletons. Sequenced sample: PBMCs. The receptor source for this set is a young woman in good health and CMV-seronegative.

The J gene is TRBJ2-1, the V gene TRBV27, with 9 bases matching TRBD2. V trimming: 7 bases; J trimming: 9 bases; junction bases outside the gene matches: 13. Per the germline V gene, CDR1 is MNHEY and CDR2 is SMNVEV (reference sequence). The CDR3 is 15 residues long. The CDR3: CASNWGRGGLGEQFF. CDR3 coding DNA: TGTGCCAGCAATTGGGGGCGGGGGGGCCTAGGTGAGCAGTTCTTC.

This clone was picked up one time. The genes are TRBV19 and TRBJ1-1; 7 nucleotides line up with TRBD1. The CDR3 has 14 residues. The junction had 9 bases not matched to a gene; V was cut back by 8 bases and J by 3 bases. Germline values: CDR1 LNHDA, CDR2 SQIVND (reference sequence). CDR3 coding DNA: TGTGCCAGTCGCCACGAAGGGGGCCACACTGAAGCTTTCTTT. This encodes CASRHEGGHTEAFF.

The genes are TRBV4-1 and TRBJ2-4, with D possibly matching TRBD2 (6 bases). CDR1 is MGHRA and CDR2 is YSYEKL in the germline V gene. The V gene lost 4 bases and the J gene lost 0 bases, with 16 bases spanning the gap. The CDR3 is 17 residues long. The CDR3 nucleotides read TGCGCCAGCAGCCCCGTCACGAGGGGACTAGCCAAAAACATTCAGTACTTC. This sequence encodes CASSPVTRGLAKNIQYF.

The chain links TRBV4-3 to TRBJ2-1; 10 positions match TRBD2. Germline-derived CDR1 and CDR2 are LGHNA and YSLEER. The CDR3 totals 17 residues. Trimming removed 0 bases from V and 7 bases from J; junction bases left unmatched: 9. CDR3 residues: CASSQDRGAGGGNEQFF. For the CDR3, the DNA is TGCGCCAGCAGCCAAGATAGGGGAGCGGGGGGGGGTAATGAGCAGTTCTTC.

The chain joins TRBV6-1 to TRBJ2-7; 7 bases are shared with TRBD1. Per germline, CDR1 MNHNS and CDR2 SASEGT. This CDR3 has 14 amino acids. With 6 bases clipped from V and 2 bases from J, the junction kept 7 bases outside the gene matches. Here the CDR3 reads CASRRGQSPYEQYF. As DNA, the CDR3 is TGTGCCAGCAGAAGGGGACAGAGTCCCTACGAGCAGTACTTC.

Remarks on this clone: Distinct nucleotide sequences in the sample also encode this CDR3. The chain is built from TRBV5-1 and TRBJ2-7; 13 bases agree with TRBD2. Trimming at V came to 3 bases and at J to 0 bases, leaving 3 bases not matched to a gene. Germline V gene lookup returns CDR1 SGHRS and CDR2 YFSETQ. This CDR3 has 16 residues. As DNA, the CDR3 is TGCGCCAGCAGCTCGGGACTAGCGGGGCCCTCCTACGAGCAGTACTTC. Its protein product is CASSSGLAGPSYEQYF.

The chain couples TRBV15 to TRBJ2-3, with 8 bases aligning to TRBD1. The CDR3 sequence is 15 residues long. The germline V gene encodes CDR1 LNHNV and CDR2 YYDKDF (reference sequence). V was clipped by 1 base and J by 1 base; unmatched bases: 1. The CDR3: CATSRGGQGTDTQYF. The CDR3 DNA reads TGTGCCACCAGCAGAGGGGGACAGGGCACAGATACGCAGTATTTT.

The chain combines TRBV5-4 with TRBJ2-7; 8 nucleotides align to TRBD1. V lost 4 bases to trimming and J lost 1 base; unmatched junction nucleotides: 10. Per germline, CDR1 SGHNT and CDR2 YYREEE (reference sequence). CDR3 size: 16 residues. The CDR3 is CASSGWGQATSYEQYF. The CDR3 region has the DNA TGTGCCAGCAGCGGGTGGGGACAGGCGACATCCTACGAGCAGTACTTC.

This sequence joins TRBV6-1 and TRBJ1-1, with D unresolved. Germline CDR1 is MNHNS and CDR2 is SASEGT. Trimming pared 3 bases from V and 5 bases from J, leaving 16 bases between. The CDR3 consists of 15 residues. The DNA of the CDR3 is TGTGCCAGCAGTGAGCGGGGAAAGGTAGTGACTGAAGCTTTCTTT. The encoded protein is CASSERGKVVTEAFF.

This rearrangement joins TRBV5-1 to TRBJ1-1; 8 bases line up with TRBD1. V lost 1 base, J lost 4 bases, and 9 bases stayed unmatched. Per germline, CDR1 SGHRS and CDR2 YFSETQ. The CDR3 is 16 amino acids. CDR3: CASSLLLTGDGTEAFF. The CDR3 nucleotides are TGCGCCAGCAGCTTGTTGCTGACAGGGGATGGCACTGAAGCTTTCTTT.

This chain uses TRBV4-1 with TRBJ1-3, with a tentative D call TRBD1 (5 bases). The CDR3 length is 17 residues. Trimming removed 0 bases at V and 5 bases at J, with 17 bases between. Per the germline V gene, CDR1 is MGHRA and CDR2 is YSYEKL. As DNA, the CDR3 is TGCGCCAGCAGCCAAGACGGCGAGCAGGGAAGTCGAAACACCATATATTTT. Translating gives CASSQDGEQGSRNTIYF.

The rearrangement joins TRBV6-5 to TRBJ1-1, with D unclear. The CDR3 length is 13 residues. With 6 bases removed from V and 7 bases from J, the gap between germline ends came to 15 bases. Germline CDR1 MNHEY, CDR2 SVGAGI. CDR3 sequence (DNA): TGTGCCAGCAGGCCCCCACGAGCTAATGAAGCTTTCTTT. The encoded protein is CASRPPRANEAFF.

The chain carries TRBV7-2 and TRBJ2-1; possibly TRBD2 for D (6 bases). The CDR3 loop spans 18 amino acids. CDR1 is SGHTA and CDR2 is FQGNSA in the germline V gene. Between the trimmed V and J ends, which lost 2 bases and 3 bases, there was a span of 20 bases. CDR3 amino acids: CASSLRLRGSRGYNEQFF. In DNA form, the CDR3 reads TGTGCCAGCAGCTTACGTCTCCGGGGGTCCCGGGGCTACAATGAGCAGTTCTTC.

The chain combines TRBV6-1 with TRBJ1-6; TRBD1 matches at 7 bases. The germline V gene has CDR1 MNHNS and CDR2 SASEGT. J was trimmed by 9 bases and V by 2 bases; bases with no gene match: 7. The length of the CDR3 is 15 residues. The CDR3 DNA sequence: TGTGCCAGCAGTGAAAGGGGGCAGGGCTCTTCACCCCTCCACTTT. Protein sequence: CASSERGQGSSPLHF.

Only one count was recorded for this clone. This chain joins TRBV19 and TRBJ1-5, with TRBD1 matching over 8 bases. Germline V gene lookup returns CDR1 LNHDA and CDR2 SQIVND (reference sequence). The CDR3 loop spans 15 amino acids. The V gene end was trimmed by 5 bases and the J gene end by 3 bases; junction bases not matched to a gene: 6. CDR3 protein: CASSYGTGVNQPQHF. The CDR3 coding sequence is TGTGCCAGTAGTTACGGGACAGGTGTCAATCAGCCCCAGCATTTT.

This chain connects TRBV30 to TRBJ2-5; D is possibly TRBD2 (7 bases). CDR3 length: 16 amino acids. CDR1 is GTSNPN and CDR2 is SVGIG in the germline V gene (reference sequence). Trimming took off 1 base at V and 1 base at J, with 16 bases between the two ends. CDR3 coding DNA: TGTGCCTGGAGTGGGGGATTCGCGGGGGCCCAAGAGACCCAGTACTTC. Its protein is CAWSGGFAGAQETQYF.

This clone was detected a few times. Here the CDR3 reads CASTNRDNSPLHF. CDR3 DNA sequence: TGTGCCAGCACAAACAGGGATAATTCACCCCTCCACTTT. The chain links TRBV25-1 to TRBJ1-6; D might be TRBD1 (6 bases). The CDR3 is made up of 13 amino acids. The V end was cut by 7 bases, the J end by 5 bases, with 9 bases between. The germline V gene encodes CDR1 MGHDK and CDR2 SYGVNS.

V is TRBV30 and J is TRBJ2-7; no clear D. Per the germline V gene, CDR1 is GTSNPN and CDR2 is SVGIG (reference sequence). This CDR3 region has 11 residues. V gave up 2 bases and J gave up 2 bases, with 4 bases separating them. Written as DNA, the CDR3 is TGTGCCTGGAGTCCGGCCTACGAGCAGTACTTC. As protein: CAWSPAYEQYF.

J is TRBJ1-2 and V is TRBV5-4, with D perhaps matching TRBD1 (6 bases). V gave up 4 bases and J gave up 4 bases, with 20 bases separating them. Germline CDR1 reads SGHNT; CDR2 reads YYREEE (reference sequence). The CDR3 contains 16 residues. CDR3 sequence (DNA): TGTGCCAGCAGCCCCGCCCCGGACAGAGATGCCTATGGCTACACCTTC. As protein: CASSPAPDRDAYGYTF.

This clone occurred once. V usage is TRBV7-6 and J usage is TRBJ1-4, with a weak D call TRBD1 (5 bases). This CDR3 is built from 14 residues. The germline V gene has CDR1 SGHVS and CDR2 FNYEAQ. The V end was cut by 1 base, the J end by 8 bases, with 11 bases between. The CDR3 sequence is CASSLVAGQEKLFF. The CDR3 DNA reads as TGTGCCAGCAGCTTAGTAGCGGGGCAGGAAAAACTGTTTTTT.

This chain links TRBV30 with TRBJ2-3; 8 bases map to TRBD1. The CDR3 has 12 residues. Germline V gives CDR1 GTSNPN, CDR2 SVGIG (reference sequence). Losses at the gene ends were 3 bases for V and 14 bases for J; bases not matched to a gene: 10. In DNA, the CDR3 is TGTGCCTGGAGCGACGGGACAGGTGGTGGGTATTTT. Translated, it gives CAWSDGTGGGYF.

J is TRBJ2-1 and V is TRBV7-9, with 10 positions matching TRBD2. Germline V CDR1 and CDR2: SEHNR, FQNEAQ (reference sequence). V lost 1 base to trimming and J lost 5 bases; unmatched junction nucleotides: 2. CDR3 length: 15 amino acids. The CDR3 here is CASSLGLAGDNEQFF. The CDR3, as DNA: TGTGCCAGCAGCTTAGGGCTAGCGGGGGACAATGAGCAGTTCTTC. The full variable domain, its missing parts supplied by reference TRBV7-9 and TRBJ2-1, is DTGVSQNPRHKITKRGQNVTFRCDPISEHNRLYWYRQTLGQGPEFLTYFQNEAQLEKSRLLSDRFSAERPKGSFSTLEIQRTEQGDSAMYLCASSLGLAGDNEQFFGPGTRLTVL.

Here the CDR3 reads CASSPTGDYGYTF. In DNA, the CDR3 is TGTGCCAGCAGCCCTACAGGGGACTATGGCTACACCTTC. V is TRBV7-9 and J is TRBJ1-2; 7 positions match TRBD1. The CDR3 is 13 residues long. Trimming at V came to 5 bases and at J to 3 bases, leaving 3 bases not matched to a gene. The germline V gene encodes CDR1 SEHNR and CDR2 FQNEAQ (reference sequence).

The chain couples TRBV5-1 to TRBJ1-1; D is unresolved. Germline V lookup: CDR1 SGHRS, CDR2 YFSETQ. V gave up 6 bases and J gave up 4 bases, with 19 bases separating them. The CDR3 consists of 15 residues. The CDR3 DNA sequence: TGCGCCAGCACCCACCTGTTGGAGGGCCCCACTGAAGCTTTCTTT. It codes for CASTHLLEGPTEAFF. Using reference TRBV5-1 and TRBJ1-1 for the parts outside the CDR3, the full variable domain is KAGVTQTPRYLIKTRGQQVTLSCSPISGHRSVSWYQQTPGQGLQFLFEYFSETQRNKGNFPGRFSGRQFSNSRSEMNVSTLELGDSALYLCASTHLLEGPTEAFFGQGTRLTVV.

The chain joins TRBV7-9 to TRBJ2-1, with a weak D call TRBD2 (6 bases). In germline, CDR1 is SEHNR, CDR2 FQNEAQ (reference sequence). This CDR3 is 14 amino acids long. V was cut by 2 bases and J by 9 bases, with 14 bases left in between. The DNA of the CDR3 is TGTGCCAGCAGCTTATCCCCGGGGCGGGGTGAGCAGTTCTTC. This codes for CASSLSPGRGEQFF.

The genes are TRBV27 and TRBJ2-7, with a weak D call TRBD1 (5 bases). Germline values: CDR1 MNHEY, CDR2 SMNVEV (reference sequence). V lost 0 bases to trimming and J lost 4 bases, with 7 bases between them. This CDR3 is 13 amino acids long. The CDR3 nucleotides are TGTGCCAGCAGTTTATCCCAGGGTTACGAGCAGTACTTC. Residues: CASSLSQGYEQYF.

The chain carries TRBV11-2 and TRBJ2-7; 8 bases fit TRBD2. Germline trimming cut 0 bases from V and 3 bases from J; bases unmatched to any gene: 7. Germline assignment: CDR1 SGHAT and CDR2 FQNNGV. CDR3 length equals 16 residues. The CDR3 DNA sequence: TGTGCCAGCAGCTTAGATCGGAGTAGCGGGGACTACGAGCAGTACTTC. It encodes CASSLDRSSGDYEQYF.